Listed here are 9 T cell receptor beta chains from one sample, sequenced in a study of T cell clonotyping in hematopoietic cell transplantation. Profiled with immunoSEQ multiplex PCR; TCRdb holds only in-frame clones, not every one. The sample contains about 45,000 clones, roughly four fifths of which appear only once. The time point here: recipient sample about 28 days before transplant, after cytoreduction. Here the sequenced sample was peripheral blood mononuclear cells, taken before stem cell transplant. The source is a man aged 60 to 69 with myelodysplastic syndrome. Some clones in this sample may be carry-over from other donors' samples.

This clone appeared a few times. The chain has TRBV5-1 and TRBJ1-3; no clear D. V was clipped by 0 bases and J by 1 base, with 5 bases between them. This CDR3 contains 14 residues. Germline lookup yields CDR1 SGHRS and CDR2 YFSETQ. In DNA form, the CDR3 reads TGCGCCAGCAGCTTGGAGCCTTCTGGAAACACCATATATTTT. This sequence encodes CASSLEPSGNTIYF.

In the case of this clone: One junction end disagrees with the germline gene, perhaps due to a read error. The rearrangement joins TRBV9 to TRBJ1-3; no definite D call. CDR3 size: 11 residues. The germline V gene encodes CDR1 SGDLS and CDR2 YYNGEE. The CDR3 DNA reads TGTGCCAGCAGCGACCCCCGGGCCGAGGCCTTT. Its translation is CASSDPRAEAF.

The chain couples TRBV10-3 to TRBJ1-2, with no clear D. The CDR3 is 13 residues long. Germline V CDR1 and CDR2: ENHRY, SYGVKD. V gave up 4 bases and J gave up 4 bases, with 10 bases separating them. In DNA, the CDR3 is TGTGCCATCAGTGGAGAGGGAATCTATGGCTACACCTTC. Translating gives CAISGEGIYGYTF.

Within the sample, this clone is medium-sized (0.01 to 0.1%). This chain links TRBV11-2 with TRBJ2-5, with D perhaps matching TRBD2 (6 bases). This CDR3 region has 14 residues. V was clipped by 1 base and J by 4 bases, with 10 bases between them. Germline-derived CDR1 and CDR2 are SGHAT and FQNNGV. The CDR3 spells CASSLGPGVETQYF. The CDR3 DNA is TGTGCCAGCAGCTTAGGTCCGGGGGTAGAGACCCAGTACTTC.

This clone came up a few times. The V call is TRBV7-9, the J call TRBJ1-2; D call uncertain. CDR1 is SEHNR and CDR2 is FQNEAQ in the germline V gene (reference sequence). The CDR3 spans 12 residues. V lost 0 bases to trimming and J lost 8 bases, with 7 bases between them. CDR3 DNA: TGTGCCAGCAGCTTAGCGGGGTCGGGCTACACCTTC. Its translation: CASSLAGSGYTF.

The rearrangement joins TRBV30 to TRBJ1-4; D ambiguous. V was pared by 4 bases and J by 10 bases, with 13 bases between. The CDR3 has 12 amino acids. CDR1 is GTSNPN, CDR2 SVGIG, per germline (reference sequence). CDR3 sequence: CAWNPSFGKLFF. CDR3 bases: TGTGCCTGGAACCCCTCCTTCGGAAAACTGTTTTTT. The complete variable domain, with remaining parts taken from reference TRBV30 and TRBJ1-4, reads SQTIHQWPATLVQPVGSPLSLECTVEGTSNPNLYWYRQAAGRGLQLLFYSVGIGQISSEVPQNLSASRPQDRQFILSSKKLLLSDSGFYLCAWNPSFGKLFFGSGTQLSVL.

This chain uses TRBV5-1 with TRBJ1-2; D possibly corresponds to TRBD1 (6 bases). The germline gives CDR1 SGHRS, CDR2 YFSETQ. The CDR3 spans 18 residues. V was clipped by 0 bases and J by 2 bases, with 20 bases between them. CDR3 residues: CASSLGPNLGALNYGYTF. CDR3 nucleotides: TGCGCCAGCAGCTTGGGCCCGAATCTGGGGGCCCTGAACTATGGCTACACCTTC.

In this sample, this clone turned up once. The chain links TRBV5-8 to TRBJ1-5, with no clear D. Germline-derived CDR1 and CDR2 are SGHTS and YDEGEE. The CDR3 is 15 amino acids. V was cut by 3 bases and J by 5 bases, with 15 bases left in between. The CDR3 is CASSSGVSLDQPQHF. CDR3 sequence (DNA): TGTGCCAGCAGCTCGGGTGTTTCCCTCGATCAGCCCCAGCATTTT.

The count of this clone is one. This chain joins TRBV14 and TRBJ1-2; D remains ambiguous. The CDR3 runs to 13 residues. V was cut by 0 bases and J by 4 bases, with 6 bases left in between. Germline loops: CDR1 SGHDN, CDR2 FVKESK. This chain's CDR3 is CASSQDMVYGYTF. The CDR3 nucleotides read TGTGCCAGCAGCCAAGATATGGTCTATGGCTACACCTTC.